The 24 T cell receptor beta chains listed next were all sequenced from one sample in a study of cytomegalovirus exposure and HLA in healthy donors. Primers: 60 Vbeta forward and 13 Jbeta reverse. Repertoires were generated with immunoSEQ multiplex PCR, while TCRdb's copy carries only in-frame clones and drops some. The repertoire consists of roughly 100,000 clones, with 79% occurring once and the leading ten covering 4%. Sample: PBMCs. All receptors come from a man in his fifties in good health and CMV-seropositive.

The chain is built from TRBV9 and TRBJ2-3; 9 bases match TRBD1. The J segment lost 2 bases and the V segment lost 4 bases, leaving 5 bases of the junction unmatched. The CDR3 consists of 15 residues. CDR1 is SGDLS, CDR2 YYNGEE, per germline. The CDR3 protein is CASSIRTGVTDTQYF. In nucleotides, the CDR3 is TGTGCCAGCAGCATCAGGACAGGGGTCACAGATACGCAGTATTTT. Using reference TRBV9 and TRBJ2-3 for the parts outside the CDR3, the full variable domain is DSGVTQTPKHLITATGQRVTLRCSPRSGDLSVYWYQQSLDQGLQFLIQYYNGEERAKGNILERFSAQQFPDLHSELNLSSLELGDSALYFCASSIRTGVTDTQYFGPGTRLTVL.

This clone was found once. CDR3 sequence (DNA): TGTGCCAGCACCGACTACAGGGGTCTCCAAGAGACCCAGTACTTC. Translated, it gives CASTDYRGLQETQYF. The chain uses TRBV5-4 and TRBJ2-5, with 7 bases that match TRBD1. The CDR3 runs to 15 residues. J was trimmed by 1 base and V by 6 bases; bases with no gene match: 9. The germline V gene has CDR1 SGHNT and CDR2 YYREEE (reference sequence).

To note about this clone: This is likely a read error, given that the CDR3 carries no conserved phenylalanine or tryptophan at its end. The limits of the CDR3 on the DNA are not certain, so only TCRdb's listed CDR3 is given. The chain joins TRBV6-1 to TRBJ1-3. The CDR3 comprises 14 residues, both ends counted. Germline V gene sequence: CDR1 MNHNS, CDR2 SASEGT. CDR3 residues: CASSEAHTRNTICS.

This rearrangement joins TRBV19 to TRBJ1-4; weak D call: TRBD1 (6 bases). The CDR3 contains 14 residues. Germline V CDR1 and CDR2: LNHDA, SQIVND (reference sequence). Deletions cut 3 bases from V and 4 bases from J, with 9 bases between. The CDR3 here is CASSMGANNEKLFF. The CDR3, as DNA: TGTGCCAGTAGTATGGGGGCTAATAATGAAAAACTGTTTTTT.

This clone was seen a single time. This chain connects TRBV15 to TRBJ1-5; TRBD1 is a possible D gene (5 bases). CDR1 and CDR2 (germline): LNHNV, YYDKDF (reference sequence). The CDR3 has 14 amino acids. Trimming pared 5 bases from V and 5 bases from J, leaving 13 bases between. CDR3 coding DNA: TGTGCCACCAGCCGAGGAAGGGGCGATCAGCCCCAGCATTTT. It codes for CATSRGRGDQPQHF.

The chain combines TRBV7-9 with TRBJ2-1; 7 nucleotides align to TRBD1. V dropped 6 bases and J dropped 0; count of bases not matched to a gene: 5. The CDR3 is 15 residues long. Germline lookup yields CDR1 SEHNR and CDR2 FQNEAQ (reference sequence). The CDR3 here is CASSPSGGSYNEQFF. The CDR3 DNA is TGTGCCAGCAGTCCTTCAGGGGGCTCCTACAATGAGCAGTTCTTC. Complete variable domain (other parts from reference TRBV7-9 and TRBJ2-1): DTGVSQNPRHKITKRGQNVTFRCDPISEHNRLYWYRQTLGQGPEFLTYFQNEAQLEKSRLLSDRFSAERPKGSFSTLEIQRTEQGDSAMYLCASSPSGGSYNEQFFGPGTRLTVL.

Here the CDR3 DNA reads TGTGCCAGCCGCGGCGGGAGCGTCCCCACATACAATGAGCAGTTCTTC. It specifies CASRGGSVPTYNEQFF. The chain recombines TRBV13 with TRBJ2-1; 7 bases are shared with TRBD2. From germline, CDR1 is PRHDT and CDR2 FYEKMQ (reference sequence). The CDR3 is made up of 16 amino acids. V was clipped by 8 bases and J by 4 bases; unmatched bases: 14.

The chain combines TRBV7-2 with TRBJ2-5, with 7 bases lining up with TRBD1. Germline V gives CDR1 SGHTA, CDR2 FQGNSA. V shed 2 bases and J 5 bases; nucleotides not matched to a gene: 5. The CDR3 extends over 14 amino acids. The CDR3 bases are TGTGCCAGCAGCTTACAAGGGGGCGGTGAGACCCAGTACTTC. Amino acid sequence: CASSLQGGGETQYF.

The genes are TRBV27 and TRBJ1-2; D unclear. Germline loops: CDR1 MNHEY, CDR2 SMNVEV (reference sequence). The CDR3 sequence is 14 residues long. V was clipped by 5 bases and J by 7 bases, with 17 bases between them. The CDR3 spells CASSDSLGRGGYTF. The CDR3 DNA sequence: TGTGCCAGCAGTGATTCTCTCGGTCGCGGTGGCTACACCTTC.

The rearrangement uses TRBV7-3 and TRBJ2-1; 14 positions agree with TRBD2. The V segment lost 4 bases and the J segment 8 bases; nucleotides outside the gene matches: 10. Germline values: CDR1 SGHTA, CDR2 FQGTGA. This CDR3 comprises 17 residues. DNA of the CDR3: TGTGCCAGCAGCTCCCAAGGGACTAGCGGGAGTAGGGATGAGCAGTTCTTC. This encodes CASSSQGTSGSRDEQFF.

In its sample, this clone was seen a few times. The chain couples TRBV15 to TRBJ2-7, with 7 bases lining up with TRBD2. Germline assignment: CDR1 LNHNV and CDR2 YYDKDF (reference sequence). Losses at the gene ends were 1 base for V and 3 bases for J; bases not matched to a gene: 15. The CDR3 has 18 residues. The CDR3 bases are TGTGCCACCAGCAGAGGGGTCCCAGCGGGACCGGCCTACTACGAGCAGTACTTC. Encoded protein: CATSRGVPAGPAYYEQYF.

This chain uses TRBV7-6 with TRBJ2-2; TRBD2 aligns across 8 bases. The CDR3 totals 13 residues. The germline gives CDR1 SGHVS, CDR2 FNYEAQ. This CDR3 reads CPGTGGPNGELFF. CDR3 DNA sequence: TGTCCAGGAACGGGAGGGCCTAACGGGGAGCTGTTTTTT.

The genes are TRBV7-2 and TRBJ2-3; D is perhaps TRBD1 (5 bases). Germline CDR1 reads SGHTA; CDR2 reads FQGNSA. The ends were cut back, 1 base at V and 4 bases at J, with 12 bases in the middle. The length of the CDR3 is 15 residues. The CDR3 spells CASSLDRVGPDTQYF. The CDR3, as DNA: TGTGCCAGCAGCTTAGACAGAGTGGGGCCAGATACGCAGTATTTT.

This clone was picked up one time. The chain employs TRBV11-2 and TRBJ2-7; D is perhaps TRBD2 (6 bases). The length of the CDR3 is 14 residues. The germline V gene has CDR1 SGHAT and CDR2 FQNNGV. Trimming removed 8 bases at V and 1 base at J, with 15 bases between. The CDR3 bases are TGTGCCAGCCACAGAGGGGCGGGGTCCTACGAGCAGTACTTC. Encoded protein: CASHRGAGSYEQYF.

This rearrangement joins TRBV6-1 to TRBJ2-5; TRBD2 matches 8 bases. Germline V gives CDR1 MNHNS, CDR2 SASEGT. J gave up 5 bases and V 6 bases, and 8 bases lay outside the gene matches. This CDR3 contains 14 residues. CDR3 loop: CASSLGGAGETQYF. In nucleotides, the CDR3 is TGTGCCAGCAGCCTCGGGGGGGCAGGGGAGACCCAGTACTTC.

V gene TRBV6-4 combines with J gene TRBJ1-3, with TRBD1 matching 7 bases. V lost 9 bases to trimming and J lost 4 bases; unmatched junction nucleotides: 15. CDR1 is MRHNA, CDR2 SNTAGT, per germline. The CDR3 runs to 16 residues. The CDR3 DNA reads TGTGCCAGACCCCAAGACAGGGAGGCGTGGGGAAACACCATATATTTT. Protein sequence: CARPQDREAWGNTIYF.

The V and J genes are TRBV30 and TRBJ1-1; 7 bases align to TRBD1. Germline lookup yields CDR1 GTSNPN and CDR2 SVGIG (reference sequence). The CDR3 runs 16 residues. Trimming cost V 2 bases and J 1 base; bases outside gene matches: 10. DNA for the CDR3: TGTGCCTGGAGTTCCTACCACAGGGGACAGAACACTGAAGCTTTCTTT. Its translation is CAWSSYHRGQNTEAFF.

The chain links TRBV19 to TRBJ2-5; 7 positions agree with TRBD1. TRBJ2-7 explains the end of the DNA better; the J call may be wrong. Germline assignment: CDR1 LNHDA and CDR2 SQIVND (reference sequence). CDR3 size: 13 residues. DNA for the CDR3: TGTGCCAGTAGTGGGGGACAGCTCTACGAGCAGTACTTC. It is translated as CASSGGQLYEQYF.

V is TRBV9 and J is TRBJ2-1, with 11 bases aligning to TRBD2. This CDR3 has 14 residues. Germline V lookup: CDR1 SGDLS, CDR2 YYNGEE. The V segment lost 4 bases and the J segment 7 bases; nucleotides outside the gene matches: 4. The CDR3 DNA is TGTGCCAGCAGCTTGGGACTAGCGGCTAATGAGCAGTTCTTC. Encoded protein: CASSLGLAANEQFF.

The genes are TRBV18 and TRBJ2-6; 11 nucleotides agree with TRBD1. J lost 0 bases, V lost 6 bases, and 4 bases had no gene match. CDR3 size: 17 residues. Germline CDR1 is KGHSH and CDR2 is LQKENI. The CDR3 protein is CASSRDRGSSGANVLTF. CDR3 sequence (DNA): TGTGCCAGCTCCCGGGACAGGGGGAGCTCTGGGGCCAACGTCCTGACTTTC.

The rearrangement links TRBV2 to TRBJ2-5; tentative D call: TRBD2 (5 bases). Trimming shortened V by 10 bases and J by 1 base, and 16 bases separated the two germline ends. Per germline, CDR1 SNHLY and CDR2 FYNNEI. The CDR3 totals 14 residues. CDR3 nucleotides: TGTGCCACCTCCCCGTTCGGGGTCCAAGAGACCCAGTACTTC. It codes for CATSPFGVQETQYF.

The table lists this clone with a few counts. The chain links TRBV11-2 to TRBJ2-1; D may be TRBD1 (6 bases). The CDR3 consists of 14 residues. Trimming took off 1 base at V and 9 bases at J, with 13 bases between the two ends. From germline, CDR1 is SGHAT and CDR2 FQNNGV. The CDR3 DNA reads as TGTGCCAGCAGCTTAGTGGGTAGCAGGGGTGAGCAGTTCTTC. The encoded protein is CASSLVGSRGEQFF. Together with reference TRBV11-2 and TRBJ2-1, the CDR3 gives the full variable domain: EAGVAQSPRYKIIEKRQSVAFWCNPISGHATLYWYQQILGQGPKLLIQFQNNGVVDDSQLPKDRFSAERLKGVDSTLKIQPAKLEDSAVYLCASSLVGSRGEQFFGPGTRLTVL.

The J gene is TRBJ2-3, the V gene TRBV9, with 9 bases aligning to TRBD1. This CDR3 is 17 amino acids long. The germline CDR1 and CDR2 sequences are SGDLS and YYNGEE. V shed 1 base and J 4 bases; nucleotides not matched to a gene: 10. CDR3 loop: CASSVRGDRVGPDTQYF. CDR3 coding DNA: TGTGCCAGCAGCGTAAGAGGGGACAGGGTTGGTCCAGATACGCAGTATTTT.

This clone was found once. This sequence joins TRBV4-2 and TRBJ2-3, with D possibly matching TRBD2 (5 bases). V lost 4 bases to trimming and J lost 6 bases, with 17 bases between them. The CDR3 sequence is 15 residues long. Germline CDR1 reads LGHNA; CDR2 reads YNFKEQ. The CDR3 coding sequence is TGTGCCAGCAGCCCCGCGATACTAGGGCGGGATACGCAGTATTTT. Its translation: CASSPAILGRDTQYF.